Each of the 18 T cell receptor beta chains below was sequenced from the same sample in a study of identical twins. TCRdb itself ran the 5' RACE reads through MiXCR, one entry per CDR3 protein. This table holds around 250,000 distinct CDR3 sequences, about 13% found once. This sample also appeared in a second study, on yellow fever vaccine responses in identical twins.

The sequenced material came from memory (CD45RO+) T cells sorted from blood. Receptor source: a woman between 18 and 29 years old in good health.

The chain uses TRBV20-1 and TRBJ1-2, with D unclear. Trimming stripped 1 base from V and 1 base from J, with 13 bases between. Germline CDR1 DFQATT, CDR2 SNEGSKA (reference sequence). The CDR3 spans 15 residues. CDR3 in amino acids: CSARGPISYNYGYTF. CDR3 nucleotides: TGCAGTGCTAGAGGTCCAATCTCCTATAACTATGGCTACACCTTC.

This clonotype was seen many times. The chain joins TRBV20-1 to TRBJ1-6, with 12 bases matching TRBD1. There are 15 residues in the CDR3. Germline loops: CDR1 DFQATT, CDR2 SNEGSKA (reference sequence). V dropped 6 bases and J dropped 9; count of bases not matched to a gene: 9. CDR3 protein: CSADPGQGAGSPLHF. For the CDR3, the DNA is TGCAGTGCAGATCCGGGACAGGGGGCTGGTTCACCCCTCCACTTT.

The sample holds a few counts of this clonotype. The chain joins TRBV20-1 to TRBJ2-5, with TRBD2 identical over 10 bases. V lost 6 bases, J lost 3 bases, and 13 bases stayed unmatched. The CDR3 consists of 16 residues. CDR1 DFQATT and CDR2 SNEGSKA come from the germline V gene (reference sequence). The CDR3 DNA follows: TGCAGTGCGGGACCTTTAGCGGGGGGCAATGAAGAGACCCAGTACTTC. Its translation: CSAGPLAGGNEETQYF.

There are a few counts of this clonotype. V and J are TRBV6-5 and TRBJ2-7; D unclear. With 2 bases removed from V and 3 bases from J, the gap between germline ends came to 14 bases. CDR1 MNHEY and CDR2 SVGAGI come from the germline V gene. This CDR3 region has 15 residues. For the CDR3, the DNA is TGTGCCAGCAGTTACGGTAAAGGGAAGAGCTACGAGCAGTACTTC. This encodes CASSYGKGKSYEQYF.

Ten or more counts support this clonotype. V is TRBV13 and J is TRBJ1-4; D ambiguous. With 6 bases removed from V and 12 bases from J, the gap between germline ends came to 14 bases. Germline lookup yields CDR1 PRHDT and CDR2 FYEKMQ (reference sequence). There are 12 residues in the CDR3. The CDR3 reads CASRFGPSQLFF. As DNA, the CDR3 is TGTGCCAGCAGGTTCGGGCCTAGTCAACTGTTTTTT.

In its sample, this clonotype was seen a few times. The chain carries TRBV5-6 and TRBJ2-7; D remains unclear. The CDR3 is made up of 12 amino acids. V gave up 4 bases and J gave up 3 bases, with 8 bases separating them. The germline V gene encodes CDR1 SGHDT and CDR2 YYEEEE. This CDR3 is CASSVQSYEQYF. DNA for the CDR3: TGTGCCAGCAGCGTACAAAGCTACGAGCAGTACTTC.

The chain is built from TRBV12-3 or TRBV12-4 and TRBJ1-6; D might be TRBD1 (6 bases). The length of the CDR3 is 15 residues. Trimming took 4 bases from V and 7 from J, leaving 14 bases between them. CDR3 sequence (DNA): TGTGCCAGCAGTTCCCTGGGACATAGAAATTCACCCCTCCACTTT. Its protein product is CASSSLGHRNSPLHF.

V usage is TRBV5-6 and J usage is TRBJ2-1; 9 bases are a match to TRBD1. CDR1 and CDR2 from the germline V gene are SGHDT and YYEEEE. The CDR3 covers 17 residues. V gave up 4 bases and J gave up 1 base; unmatched junction bases: 9. The CDR3, as DNA: TGTGCCAGCAGCCCACTGAACAGGGGGCGGTCCTACAATGAGCAGTTCTTC. It is translated as CASSPLNRGRSYNEQFF. Drawing the rest from reference TRBV5-6 and TRBJ2-1, the complete variable domain is DAGVTQSPTHLIKTRGQQVTLRCSPKSGHDTVSWYQQALGQGPQFIFQYYEEEERQRGNFPDRFSGHQFPNYSSELNVNALLLGDSALYLCASSPLNRGRSYNEQFFGPGTRLTVL.

This clonotype was counted ten times or more. V is TRBV27 and J is TRBJ2-7; TRBD1 agrees at 7 bases. The CDR3 consists of 14 residues. The V segment lost 6 bases and the J segment 9 bases; nucleotides outside the gene matches: 14. Germline assignment: CDR1 MNHEY and CDR2 SMNVEV (reference sequence). CDR3 in DNA: TGTGCCAGCAGCAAGACAGGGTATAAAACGGGGCAGTACTTC. Protein sequence: CASSKTGYKTGQYF.

The chain couples TRBV20-1 to TRBJ2-1; TRBD1 agrees at 9 bases. This CDR3 has 13 residues. CDR1 is DFQATT and CDR2 is SNEGSKA in the germline V gene (reference sequence). Germline trimming cut 6 bases from V and 5 bases from J; bases unmatched to any gene: 5. The CDR3 bases are TGCAGTGCCAAAACAGGGGGCAACAATGAGCAGTTCTTC. It codes for CSAKTGGNNEQFF.

This clonotype has more than one count but fewer than ten. The chain is built from TRBV7-8 and TRBJ2-3, with TRBD2 identical over 13 bases. After removal of 0 bases from V and 5 bases from J, the junction contained 11 bases not matched to a gene. CDR1 and CDR2 (germline): SGHVS, FQNEAQ. The CDR3 has 19 residues. The chain's CDR3 is CASSLARYGLAGEVDTQYF. CDR3 DNA sequence: TGTGCCAGCAGCTTAGCCCGATACGGACTAGCGGGAGAGGTAGATACGCAGTATTTT.

This clonotype was recorded many times. V gene TRBV6-4 combines with J gene TRBJ2-2, with D perhaps given as TRBD1 or TRBD2 (6 bases each). This CDR3 region has 14 residues. V lost 4 bases and J 3 bases, leaving 9 bases between the germline ends. Looked up from germline, CDR1 is MRHNA and CDR2 is SNTAGT. CDR3 nucleotide sequence: TGTGCCAGCAGTGTCGGGGGCGACACCGGGGAGCTGTTTTTT. This sequence encodes CASSVGGDTGELFF.

This clonotype was seen more than once but under ten times. The rearrangement uses TRBV11-3 and TRBJ1-2; no firm D call. This CDR3 has 17 amino acids. The V gene's germline CDR1 is SGHNT and CDR2 YENEEA. Trimming took 6 bases from V and 2 from J, leaving 22 bases between them. The CDR3 loop reads CASRVLILSELNYGYTF. In DNA form, the CDR3 reads TGTGCCAGCAGAGTTTTGATTCTCTCTGAACTAAACTATGGCTACACCTTC.

This clonotype was seen more than once but under ten times. The rearrangement joins TRBV27 to TRBJ2-7, with 8 bases that match TRBD2. Germline CDR1 MNHEY, CDR2 SMNVEV (reference sequence). Trimming removed 0 bases from V and 2 bases from J; junction bases left unmatched: 6. The CDR3 spans 16 residues. Here the CDR3 reads CASSLSNLAGTYEQYF. CDR3 sequence (DNA): TGTGCCAGCAGTTTATCGAACCTAGCGGGTACCTACGAGCAGTACTTC.

This clonotype was picked up a small number of times. The V call is TRBV3-1, the J call TRBJ2-5, with 12 bases identical to TRBD2. Germline CDR1 LGHDT, CDR2 YNNKEL (reference sequence). J was trimmed by 4 bases and V by 2 bases; bases with no gene match: 5. The CDR3 extends over 16 amino acids. The CDR3 sequence: CASSQRASGGGETQYF. The CDR3 region has the DNA TGTGCCAGCAGCCAACGAGCTAGCGGGGGGGGAGAGACCCAGTACTTC.

This clonotype was observed a handful of times. The chain combines TRBV5-1 with TRBJ2-1, with 8 bases fitting TRBD1. V lost 3 bases to trimming and J lost 4 bases; unmatched junction nucleotides: 6. This CDR3 is built from 15 residues. The germline V gene encodes CDR1 SGHRS and CDR2 YFSETQ. The CDR3 sequence is CASSYGQGAYNEQFF. Written as DNA, the CDR3 is TGCGCCAGCAGCTACGGACAGGGAGCTTACAATGAGCAGTTCTTC.

V gene TRBV5-1 combines with J gene TRBJ2-2, with D perhaps matching TRBD2 (6 bases). Germline CDR1 and CDR2: SGHRS and YFSETQ. This CDR3 has 16 amino acids. Trimming removed 3 bases from V and 3 bases from J, with 15 bases in between. CDR3 sequence (DNA): TGCGCCAGCAGCTCCCCGGGTGGAGGGTACACCGGGGAGCTGTTTTTT. Its translation: CASSSPGGGYTGELFF.

The V and J genes are TRBV6-5 and TRBJ2-2; D may be TRBD1 (7 bases). Trimming left V 3 bases short and J 6 bases short, with 14 bases between. Germline CDR1 is MNHEY and CDR2 is SVGAGI. The CDR3 contains 15 residues. CDR3 loop: CASSYKPRGAGELFF. The CDR3 coding sequence is TGTGCCAGCAGTTATAAGCCCAGGGGGGCCGGGGAGCTGTTTTTT.